This T cell receptor (beta chain) was sequenced during a study of siplizumab effects on memory and regulatory T cells (dated by TCRdb to between 2018 and 2020). For the wider study: The effect of the anti-CD2 antibody siplizumab on alloreactive T-cell subsets was examined in allogeneic mixed lymphocyte reactions constructed from human PBMCs. What the work shows at the level of the full study, not this receptor alone: The suppressive function of proliferating Tregs from siplizumab cultures was not functionally confirmed. Of the alloreactive CD4+ clones that could be mapped, the Treg-derived share averaged roughly 73% with siplizumab compared with approximately 30% in control reactions. Siplizumab significantly lowered the cumulative frequency of alloreactive sequences that could be traced to unstimulated CD4+ memory T cells. Greater diversity appeared to be present in unstimulated naive T cells than in memory T cells, and a substantial contribution to the alloresponse seemed to be made by naive cells. Because sequences at frequencies below about 10^-5 were poorly captured, only a minor fraction of alloreactive clones could be mapped back to unstimulated subsets. About 80-97% of proliferating CD4+ or CD8+ clones could not be given a naive or memory phenotype.

Receptor libraries were prepared by the immunoSEQ multiplex PCR assay. About 10^5 TCR templates per sample were assayed by the deep sequencing platform. Genomic DNA extracted from sorted T cells was used for TCRbeta CDR3 sequencing. Under the source paper's analysis protocol: Clonal analysis of TCRbeta CDR3 data was done in the R programming language. Alloreactive CD4+ and CD8+ clones were identified by comparing unstimulated samples to CFSE-low samples taken after the reaction. Alloreactive CD4+ clones were assigned to regulatory or non-regulatory origin by matching sequences to sorted unstimulated Treg and non-Treg repertoires. Sourced from immuneACCESS, this table was stored by TCRdb with only in-frame sequences that have V and J called. A share of the clones is absent; for the studies checked, an unresolved V gene accounts for under half, and the remainder has no known explanation. V and J calls and clone size are those listed in that table; D and trimming were worked out from the DNA. The sample table records roughly 64,000 clones; about 96% of these occur just once. The top ten constitute 0.095% of the sample.

About this clone itself: Its antigen remains undetermined. Nothing much larger sits one base from this clone, and base qualities are not available.

V lost 1 base and J lost 7 bases; the stretch between them is 4 bases long. The cysteine opens and the phenylalanine closes a CDR3 of 11 amino acids. The sequence is cut down to CDR3 DNA, 33 bases in frame from base 1. CDR1 and CDR2, looked up from the germline V gene (reference sequence), are LNHDA and SQIVND. Additional sequencing covered unstimulated subsets from a few donor pairs, namely CD8+ effector memory, CD4+ naive, CD8+ TEMRA, CD4+ memory and CD8+ naive. TCRbeta CDR3 sequencing was performed on sorted unstimulated T cells and on proliferating T cells recovered from mixed lymphocyte reactions. Fresh whole blood from about ten HLA-typed healthy donors served as the source for isolating PBMCs.

The sequencing sample was made of naive CD8+ T cells sorted from blood. According to the study, the label for this sample's cell subset or site signals: unstimulated naive T cells. The chain uses TRBV19 and TRBJ1-2; the D gene cannot be resolved reliably. This clonotype originated in a human donor in good health. The nucleotide sequence is TGTGCCAGTAGTATAGGCACTGGCTACACCTTC. This is translated as CASSIGTGYTF.